A selection of T cell receptor beta chains follows, all from one sample in a study of T cell repertoires in cytomegalovirus infection. One entry per CDR3 protein results from TCRdb running MiXCR on the reads. The data show roughly 180,000 distinct CDR3 sequences, 28% seen once. Sequenced material: PBMCs. Source of these receptors: a human donor in good health (CMV status not recorded). Some clones in this sample may be carry-over from other donors' samples. Each CDR3 is given with its conserved first and last residue. The D gene is left open where the match is weak. Only part of the rows carry a size: once, few, many, or a class if the clone is expanded.

V	J	length	D	size	CDR3	DNA
TRBV2	TRBJ2-2	18	TRBD2	many	CASSEGLAGAMNTGELFF	TGTGCCAGCAGTGAAGGACTAGCGGGGGCTATGAACACCGGGGAGCTGTTTTTT
TRBV12-3/TRBV12-4	TRBJ1-4	15	TRBD1	few	CASSTETGDGEKLFF	TGTGCCAGCAGCACGGAAACAGGGGACGGTGAAAAACTGTTTTTT
TRBV11-2	TRBJ2-7	15	-	many	CASSVYRDNSYEQYF	TGTGCCAGCAGCGTCTACCGGGACAACTCCTACGAGCAGTACTTC
TRBV30	TRBJ2-3	15	-	few	CAWSVAGGYTDTQYF	TGTGCCTGGAGTGTAGCCGGGGGTTACACAGATACGCAGTATTTT
TRBV2	TRBJ2-3	16	TRBD2	-	CASRGLAGTSTDTQYF	TGTGCCAGCAGGGGCTTAGCGGGGACTAGCACAGATACGCAGTATTTT
TRBV3-1	TRBJ2-1	15	-	-	CASSRDWSSYNEQFF	TGTGCCAGCAGCCGCGACTGGTCCTCCTACAATGAGCAGTTCTTC
TRBV7-2	TRBJ1-5	13	-	few	CASSLRWQQPQHF	TGTGCCAGCAGCTTACGCTGGCAACAGCCCCAGCATTTT
TRBV19	TRBJ2-5	14	TRBD1	-	CASTPGTGTETQYF	TGTGCCAGCACTCCCGGGACAGGGACGGAGACCCAGTACTTC
TRBV30	TRBJ2-7	13	TRBD1	-	CAWTPGQIYEQYF	TGTGCCTGGACCCCGGGACAGATTTACGAGCAGTACTTC
TRBV5-6	TRBJ1-1	15	-	-	CASSTWVDRSTEAFF	TGTGCCAGCAGCACTTGGGTTGACAGGAGCACTGAAGCTTTCTTT
TRBV29-1	TRBJ2-1	13	TRBD1	once	CSVAGTGGNEQFF	TGCAGCGTTGCCGGGACAGGGGGTAATGAGCAGTTCTTC
TRBV2	TRBJ1-2	12	-	-	CASSMKDYGYTF	TGTGCCAGCAGTATGAAAGACTATGGCTACACCTTC
TRBV6-2/TRBV6-3	TRBJ1-1	14	-	once	CASSYGSGITEAFF	TGTGCCAGCAGTTACGGGTCCGGGATCACTGAAGCTTTCTTT
TRBV6-4	TRBJ1-1	13	TRBD1	-	CASSDRGHTEAFF	TGTGCCAGCAGTGACAGGGGGCACACTGAAGCTTTCTTT
TRBV27	TRBJ1-1	15	-	few	CASSPRLAPNTEAFF	TGTGCCAGCAGTCCCCGTTTGGCTCCGAACACTGAAGCTTTCTTT
TRBV6-6	TRBJ1-1	13	-	-	CASQDSMNTEAFF	TGTGCCAGCCAGGACAGCATGAACACTGAAGCTTTCTTT
TRBV24-1	TRBJ2-3	14	TRBD1	few	CATSGGQDLGTQYF	TGTGCCACCAGTGGTGGACAGGATTTGGGTACGCAGTATTTT
TRBV7-3	TRBJ1-2	14	-	-	CASRNPDGGHGYTF	TGTGCCAGCAGAAACCCCGACGGGGGACATGGCTACACCTTC
TRBV2	TRBJ1-5	14	TRBD1	few	CASSRDRAGKPQHF	TGTGCCAGCAGTCGGGACAGGGCAGGGAAGCCCCAGCATTTT
TRBV29-1	TRBJ1-2	12	-	-	CSVRDRTYGYTF	TGCAGCGTTAGGGACCGGACTTATGGCTACACCTTC
TRBV7-2	TRBJ2-3	16	TRBD2	-	CASSIGVAGGTDTQYF	TGTGCCAGCAGTATCGGGGTAGCGGGGGGGACGGATACGCAGTATTTT
TRBV6-2/TRBV6-3	TRBJ2-7	14	-	many	CASSQPGYFYEQYF	TGTGCCAGCTCTCAACCAGGCTATTTCTACGAGCAGTACTTC
TRBV7-9	TRBJ2-2	17	TRBD1	few	CASSPLDRETNTGELFF	TGTGCCAGCAGCCCGCTTGACAGGGAAACGAACACCGGGGAGCTGTTTTTT
TRBV9	TRBJ2-1	14	-	-	CASSVRDRYNEQFF	TGTGCCAGCAGCGTCCGGGACCGATACAATGAGCAGTTCTTC
TRBV29-1	TRBJ2-7	12	TRBD1	-	CSVGGQGLKQYF	TGCAGCGTTGGGGGACAGGGACTAAAGCAGTACTTC
TRBV19	TRBJ2-1	11	-	-	CASSIQNEQFF	TGTGCCAGTAGTATACAGAATGAGCAGTTCTTC
TRBV20-1	TRBJ2-6	13	-	-	CSARQTGANVLTF	TGCAGTGCTAGACAAACCGGGGCCAACGTCCTGACTTTC
TRBV7-2	TRBJ2-2	18	TRBD1	many	CASSLRSGQGGDTGELFF	TGTGCCAGCAGCTTAAGATCGGGACAGGGGGGCGACACCGGGGAGCTGTTTTTT
TRBV7-8	TRBJ1-1	13	-	-	CASSPTRGRGAFF	TGTGCCAGCAGCCCCACCAGGGGCCGCGGAGCTTTCTTT
TRBV29-1	TRBJ1-1	12	-	once	CSGGGGNTEAFF	TGCAGCGGCGGTGGAGGGAACACTGAAGCTTTCTTT
TRBV7-2	TRBJ2-5	14	TRBD1	few	CASRMGQSFGTQYF	TGTGCCAGCAGAATGGGACAGTCCTTCGGGACCCAGTACTTC
TRBV12-3/TRBV12-4	TRBJ2-1	15	-	few	CASSFAGSSYNEQFF	TGTGCCAGCAGTTTTGCGGGGAGCTCCTACAATGAGCAGTTCTTC
TRBV14	TRBJ2-5	16	-	few	CASSQDTGAFGETQYF	TGTGCCAGCAGCCAAGATACCGGGGCGTTTGGAGAGACCCAGTACTTC
TRBV20-1	TRBJ2-5	13	-	-	CSASSGGRETQYF	TGCAGTGCTAGTTCGGGGGGCAGGGAGACCCAGTACTTC
TRBV5-1	TRBJ2-3	15	TRBD1	-	CASSLNRGGTDTQYF	TGCGCCAGCAGCTTGAACAGGGGCGGCACAGATACGCAGTATTTT
TRBV12-3/TRBV12-4	TRBJ1-1	11	-	-	CASTGAIGAFF	TGTGCCAGCACCGGGGCCATCGGCGCTTTCTTT
TRBV12-3/TRBV12-4	TRBJ2-5	14	TRBD2	-	CASSQKGLGETQYF	TGTGCCAGCAGCCAGAAGGGACTAGGAGAGACCCAGTACTTC
TRBV2	TRBJ2-1	13	-	few	CASSLGPPSGQFF	TGTGCCAGCAGCCTGGGACCCCCCTCGGGGCAGTTCTTC
TRBV6-2/TRBV6-3	TRBJ1-5	15	-	-	CASSYSRGPYQPQHF	TGTGCCAGCAGTTACTCGAGAGGGCCTTATCAGCCCCAGCATTTT
TRBV7-6	TRBJ1-1	14	TRBD1	many	CASSQGQESTEAFF	TGTGCCAGCAGCCAAGGACAGGAGAGCACTGAAGCTTTCTTT
TRBV11-2	TRBJ2-7	14	TRBD1	few	CASSLAEDREEQYF	TGTGCCAGCAGCTTAGCAGAGGACAGGGAGGAGCAGTACTTC